These 13 T cell receptor beta chains were sequenced from one sample in a study of shared clonotypes between healthy human individuals. Clones were read by immunoSEQ multiplex PCR, and TCRdb kept only the in-frame ones, dropping some. This sample has 1.4 million to 1.5 million clones, with roughly 96% found just once. Sequencing was done on a sample of naive CD4+ T cells sorted from blood. This sample's subset: CD45RA+ positively selected. Receptors were obtained from a man aged 30-40 years in good health.

This chain joins TRBV7-2 and TRBJ2-3; perhaps TRBD1 as D (6 bases). Germline loops: CDR1 SGHTA, CDR2 FQGNSA. The ends were cut back, 5 bases at V and 5 bases at J, with 20 bases in the middle. CDR3 length: 16 amino acids. The CDR3 DNA sequence: TGTGCCAGCAGCCGCAGTCCCATACAGGGACGAGATACGCAGTATTTT. Translating it yields CASSRSPIQGRDTQYF.

V usage is TRBV5-6 and J usage is TRBJ2-1, with D possibly TRBD1 on 6 matching bases. CDR3 length equals 13 residues. V lost 2 bases to trimming and J lost 8 bases, with 11 bases between them. Germline values: CDR1 SGHDT, CDR2 YYEEEE. The CDR3 coding sequence is TGTGCCAGCAGCTTACAGGGCCCCGATGAGCAGTTCTTC. This translates into CASSLQGPDEQFF. The complete variable domain, with remaining parts taken from reference TRBV5-6 and TRBJ2-1, reads DAGVTQSPTHLIKTRGQQVTLRCSPKSGHDTVSWYQQALGQGPQFIFQYYEEEERQRGNFPDRFSGHQFPNYSSELNVNALLLGDSALYLCASSLQGPDEQFFGPGTRLTVL.

As to this clone: Other DNA variants within this sample encode the same CDR3. The rearrangement uses TRBV7-2 and TRBJ2-7, with 8 bases aligning to TRBD1. V lost 1 base to trimming and J lost 4 bases; unmatched junction nucleotides: 3. The germline V gene encodes CDR1 SGHTA and CDR2 FQGNSA. This CDR3 spans 14 amino acids. As DNA, the CDR3 is TGTGCCAGCAGCTTAGGGCAGGGGGCGTACGAGCAGTACTTC. This codes for CASSLGQGAYEQYF.

CDR3 in DNA: TGTGCCAGCAGCTTGGGACTAGCGGGAGACAATGAGCAGTTCTTC. As protein: CASSLGLAGDNEQFF. This chain links TRBV5-4 with TRBJ2-1, with TRBD2 identical over 12 bases. The CDR3 consists of 15 residues. Germline CDR1 SGHNT, CDR2 YYREEE (reference sequence). V was pared by 0 bases and J by 5 bases, with 0 bases of the junction left unmatched.

The V and J genes are TRBV7-2 and TRBJ1-5; D not resolved. V was pared by 2 bases and J by 3 bases, with 11 bases between. Germline V gives CDR1 SGHTA, CDR2 FQGNSA. The CDR3 is made up of 15 amino acids. The CDR3 DNA reads TGTGCCAGCAGCTTAACATCCTCCAACAATCAGCCCCAGCATTTT. Encoded protein: CASSLTSSNNQPQHF.

This rearrangement joins TRBV2 to TRBJ2-1; D is ambiguous. Trimming took 5 bases from V and 3 from J, leaving 11 bases between them. The CDR3 has 14 residues. Germline V gives CDR1 SNHLY, CDR2 FYNNEI. The CDR3 loop is CASSSPYYYNEQFF. The DNA for the CDR3 is TGTGCCAGCAGTTCTCCCTACTACTACAATGAGCAGTTCTTC.

This sequence joins TRBV7-3 and TRBJ1-5; D call uncertain. V was clipped by 1 base and J by 7 bases, with 29 bases between them. The CDR3 loop spans 20 amino acids. Germline V lookup: CDR1 SGHTA, CDR2 FQGTGA. CDR3 region: CASSLMVCIWYKGLMQPQHF. For the CDR3, the DNA is TGTGCCAGCAGCTTAATGGTTTGTATATGGTACAAAGGGTTAATGCAGCCCCAGCATTTT. The complete variable domain, with remaining parts taken from reference TRBV7-3 and TRBJ1-5, reads GAGVSQTPSNKVTEKGKYVELRCDPISGHTALYWYRQSLGQGPEFLIYFQGTGAADDSGLPNDRFFAVRPEGSVSTLKIQRTERGDSAVYLCASSLMVCIWYKGLMQPQHFGDGTRLSIL.

The chain recombines TRBV5-5 with TRBJ2-5, with D tentatively TRBD1 or TRBD2 (5 bases each). Trimming left V 1 base short and J 3 bases short, with 7 bases between. The CDR3 spans 13 residues. Germline CDR1 SGHKS, CDR2 YYEKEE (reference sequence). The CDR3 DNA reads TGTGCCAGCAGCTTGTGGGGGAAAGAGACCCAGTACTTC. Its translation is CASSLWGKETQYF.

This chain joins TRBV13 and TRBJ2-3; D remains unclear. The CDR3 covers 15 residues. V was cut by 0 bases and J by 0 bases, with 7 bases left in between. The germline V gene encodes CDR1 PRHDT and CDR2 FYEKMQ (reference sequence). The CDR3 sequence is CASSLGGLSTDTQYF. CDR3 DNA sequence: TGTGCCAGCAGCTTAGGGGGGTTGAGCACAGATACGCAGTATTTT.

The rearrangement joins TRBV7-8 to TRBJ1-1, with 7 bases lining up with TRBD1. Germline values: CDR1 SGHVS, CDR2 FQNEAQ. The CDR3 sequence is 15 residues long. J gave up 6 bases and V 2 bases, and 9 bases lay outside the gene matches. CDR3 region: CASSLWQGVTAEAFF. CDR3 in DNA: TGTGCCAGCAGCTTATGGCAGGGGGTGACGGCTGAAGCTTTCTTT.

This rearrangement joins TRBV6-5 to TRBJ2-5, with TRBD1 identical over 7 bases. The germline CDR1 and CDR2 sequences are MNHEY and SVGAGI. The length of the CDR3 is 15 residues. The junction had 10 bases not matched to a gene; V was cut back by 6 bases and J by 3 bases. The CDR3 DNA reads TGTGCCAGCAGCTGGCACCGGGACAGAAAAGAGACCCAGTACTTC. Translating it yields CASSWHRDRKETQYF.

The chain is built from TRBV10-1 and TRBJ2-1, with unresolved D. The CDR3 has 17 residues. The V and J ends lost 3 bases and 8 bases respectively, with 23 bases between them. The germline V gene encodes CDR1 WNHNN and CDR2 SYGVQD (reference sequence). The CDR3 DNA follows: TGCGCCAGCAGTGAAGGGTTTAATAATTGGGGTGCTGATGAGCAGTTCTTC. Translating gives CASSEGFNNWGADEQFF.

The V gene is TRBV6-1, the J gene TRBJ1-3; D call uncertain. This CDR3 contains 16 residues. Between the trimmed V and J ends, which lost 3 bases and 1 base, there was a span of 13 bases. Per germline, CDR1 MNHNS and CDR2 SASEGT. The chain's CDR3 is CASSDSGWPSGNTIYF. CDR3 DNA sequence: TGTGCCAGCAGTGATTCGGGGTGGCCGTCTGGAAACACCATATATTTT.